Below, 19 T cell receptor beta chains from the same sample are listed, as sequenced in a study of T-cell reconstitution after alpha-beta-depleted transplantation in children. The TCRbeta library was prepared with unique molecular identifiers. TCRdb recomputed calls from the PCR reads with MiXCR, one row per CDR3 protein. The table includes about 400,000 distinct CDR3 sequences, 20% detected once. The sample here was PBMCs from the stem cell graft donor, taken from the stem cell graft. The receptors here all came from a human donor who donated a stem cell graft to a child with acute myeloid leukemia.

This clonotype was observed at least ten times. The genes are TRBV20-1 and TRBJ2-1; D unclear. Germline assignment: CDR1 DFQATT and CDR2 SNEGSKA (reference sequence). V lost 6 bases and J 1 base, leaving 16 bases between the germline ends. This CDR3 has 15 amino acids. CDR3: CSAPSSLGSYNEQFF. DNA for the CDR3: TGCAGTGCCCCAAGCTCCCTCGGGTCCTACAATGAGCAGTTCTTC.

Many counts were recorded for this clonotype. This sequence joins TRBV29-1 and TRBJ2-7; TRBD2 aligns across 8 bases. CDR3 length: 12 amino acids. Germline CDR1 and CDR2: SQVTM and ANQGSEA. V was clipped by 6 bases and J by 3 bases; unmatched bases: 4. CDR3 sequence: CSVGLGGYEQYF. The CDR3 DNA sequence: TGCAGCGTGGGACTAGGTGGCTACGAGCAGTACTTC.

This clonotype has a count of ten or more. V is TRBV28 and J is TRBJ2-7; D not resolved. The germline V and J ends were trimmed by 6 bases and 2 bases, with 11 bases remaining between them. The germline V gene encodes CDR1 MDHEN and CDR2 SYDVKM. The CDR3 consists of 13 residues. CDR3 sequence reads: CASRPQSPYEQYF. The CDR3 region has the DNA TGTGCCAGCAGACCACAGAGTCCCTACGAGCAGTACTTC.

The chain combines TRBV12-3 or TRBV12-4 with TRBJ2-1, with 13 positions matching TRBD2. This CDR3 contains 19 residues. Unmatched junction bases numbered 12, after V lost 5 bases and J lost 2 bases. The CDR3 sequence is CASSPSRGLAGYTYNEQFF. CDR3 nucleotide sequence: TGTGCCAGCAGTCCCTCGCGGGGACTAGCGGGATATACCTACAATGAGCAGTTCTTC.

There are many counts of this clonotype. The chain recombines TRBV29-1 with TRBJ2-3; a weak D match, TRBD2 (6 bases). V was pared by 0 bases and J by 0 bases, with 16 bases between. The CDR3 length is 17 residues. In germline, CDR1 is SQVTM, CDR2 ANQGSEA. The DNA for the CDR3 is TGCAGCGTTGAAGATCGGTTTGCGGGGACTAGCACAGATACGCAGTATTTT. Translation gives CSVEDRFAGTSTDTQYF.

This clonotype was recorded a few times. The rearrangement uses TRBV20-1 and TRBJ1-6, with D unresolved. Per the germline V gene, CDR1 is DFQATT and CDR2 is SNEGSKA (reference sequence). The CDR3 loop spans 14 amino acids. Trimming removed 0 bases from V and 5 bases from J, with 8 bases in between. The CDR3 DNA reads TGCAGTGCTAGAGATCCAACCAATAATTCACCCCTCCACTTT. Its protein is CSARDPTNNSPLHF.

This clonotype was seen a handful of times. The chain combines TRBV12-3 or TRBV12-4 with TRBJ1-3; D remains ambiguous. This CDR3 is built from 13 residues. The germline V and J ends were trimmed by 5 bases and 1 base, with 6 bases remaining between them. The CDR3 coding sequence is TGTGCCAGCAGTCGAGGGTCTGGAAACACCATATATTTT. Its translation is CASSRGSGNTIYF.

This clonotype turned up a few times. Written as DNA, the CDR3 is TGTGCCAGCAGCGACCAACGGACAGGGCTGAACACCGGGGAGCTGTTTTTT. This sequence encodes CASSDQRTGLNTGELFF. V usage is TRBV9 and J usage is TRBJ2-2; TRBD1 aligns across 8 bases. The CDR3 length is 17 residues. Trimming at V came to 3 bases and at J to 1 base, leaving 8 bases not matched to a gene. Germline CDR1 is SGDLS and CDR2 is YYNGEE.

V is TRBV6-6 and J is TRBJ2-2; D unclear. Germline loops: CDR1 MNHNY, CDR2 SVGAGI (reference sequence). Trimming cost V 1 base and J 7 bases, with 4 bases left between them. This CDR3 is built from 12 residues. This chain's CDR3 is CASSYLVGELFF. The CDR3 DNA follows: TGTGCCAGCAGTTACTTAGTCGGGGAGCTGTTTTTT.

V gene TRBV20-1 combines with J gene TRBJ1-4; D ambiguous. Trimming removed 3 bases from V and 2 bases from J, with 10 bases in between. This CDR3 has 14 residues. Germline V gene lookup returns CDR1 DFQATT and CDR2 SNEGSKA (reference sequence). In DNA, the CDR3 is TGCAGTGCTAGGGGAGGAGTGACTAATGAAAAACTGTTTTTT. Translating gives CSARGGVTNEKLFF.

This clonotype came up a few times. The genes are TRBV29-1 and TRBJ1-2; TRBD1 aligns across 7 bases. Trimming removed 3 bases from V and 5 bases from J; junction bases left unmatched: 6. The CDR3 runs to 13 residues. CDR1 and CDR2 from the germline V gene are SQVTM and ANQGSEA. CDR3 amino acids: CSVDTGDGYGYTF. The DNA for the CDR3 is TGCAGCGTTGATACAGGGGACGGGTATGGCTACACCTTC.

This clonotype was picked up a small number of times. The chain couples TRBV20-1 to TRBJ1-6, with a tentative D call TRBD1 (6 bases). With 0 bases removed from V and 0 bases from J, the gap between germline ends came to 15 bases. The germline V gene encodes CDR1 DFQATT and CDR2 SNEGSKA (reference sequence). The CDR3 runs 18 residues. The CDR3 region has the DNA TGCAGTGCTAGAGACGGACCGGGGGCGAGCTCCTATAATTCACCCCTCCACTTT. Translated, it gives CSARDGPGASSYNSPLHF.

This clonotype was found a few times. The rearrangement uses TRBV5-1 and TRBJ1-5, with 8 bases lining up with TRBD1. Germline loops: CDR1 SGHRS, CDR2 YFSETQ. The V segment lost 7 bases and the J segment 0 bases; nucleotides outside the gene matches: 6. There are 15 residues in the CDR3. CDR3 amino acids: CASSKTGDSNQPQHF. CDR3 in DNA: TGCGCCAGCTCCAAGACAGGGGATAGCAATCAGCCCCAGCATTTT.

The gene calls are TRBV12-3 or TRBV12-4 and TRBJ2-5; 7 positions match TRBD1. This CDR3 is 14 amino acids long. With 5 bases clipped from V and 1 base from J, the junction kept 4 bases outside the gene matches. CDR3 region: CASSPWDSQETQYF. In DNA, the CDR3 is TGTGCCAGCAGTCCATGGGACAGCCAAGAGACCCAGTACTTC.

This chain joins TRBV24-1 and TRBJ2-3; 13 positions agree with TRBD2. The germline V gene encodes CDR1 KGHDR and CDR2 SFDVKD. V was clipped by 3 bases and J by 3 bases; unmatched bases: 5. The CDR3 consists of 17 residues. DNA for the CDR3: TGTGCCACCAGTGATCCACTAGCGGGAGGGCCAACAGATACGCAGTATTTT. Its protein product is CATSDPLAGGPTDTQYF.

This clonotype was seen a few times. This chain joins TRBV28 and TRBJ1-1; D ambiguous. The germline V and J ends were trimmed by 3 bases and 8 bases, with 10 bases remaining between them. The CDR3 runs to 12 residues. Germline V gene sequence: CDR1 MDHEN, CDR2 SYDVKM. The CDR3 coding sequence is TGTGCCAGCAGTTTGGGCCGACGGGAAGCTTTCTTT. Translating gives CASSLGRREAFF.

The chain uses TRBV6-1 and TRBJ2-2, with 9 positions matching TRBD2. The V gene's germline CDR1 is MNHNS and CDR2 SASEGT. Losses at the gene ends were 6 bases for V and 6 bases for J; bases not matched to a gene: 11. The CDR3 is 16 residues long. CDR3 in DNA: TGTGCCAGCAGAATTAGCGGGAGTGCTCAGGCCGGGGAGCTGTTTTTT. As protein: CASRISGSAQAGELFF.

This clonotype was seen ten or more times. V and J are TRBV20-1 and TRBJ2-1, with D perhaps matching TRBD1 (6 bases). Germline CDR1 and CDR2: DFQATT and SNEGSKA (reference sequence). There are 17 residues in the CDR3. Trimming took 6 bases from V and 10 from J, leaving 31 bases between them. The chain's CDR3 is CSAKGTLGQKEEGEQFF. The CDR3, as DNA: TGCAGTGCGAAGGGGACATTGGGCCAAAAAGAAGAAGGGGAGCAGTTCTTC.

This rearrangement joins TRBV6-5 to TRBJ1-2; possible D gene TRBD1, 5 bases. Germline V gene sequence: CDR1 MNHEY, CDR2 SVGAGI. There are 15 residues in the CDR3. V dropped 2 bases and J dropped 2 bases, with 12 bases sitting between them. The CDR3 loop is CASSYHRQINYGYTF. In DNA form, the CDR3 reads TGTGCCAGCAGTTACCACAGACAGATCAACTATGGCTACACCTTC.